This entry describes one T cell receptor beta chain. It has no known antigen specificity. No quality values exist for individual bases; no much larger clone is one base distant. The immunoSEQ Assay was used to sequence TCRbeta CDR3 regions. After extraction, genomic DNA underwent amplification by bias-controlled multiplex PCR, followed by high-throughput sequencing. The source study handled its data this way. To quantify the absolute abundance of each unique TCRbeta CDR3 region, sequences were collapsed and filtered. T cell fraction was estimated by normalizing TCRbeta template counts to usable DNA, which was measured by amplifying reference genes present in all nucleated cells. Repertoire TCRs were annotated as SARS-CoV-2-specific when V gene, CDR3 amino acid sequence and J gene were exactly matched to a known reactive TCR set. The reference SARS-CoV-2 TCR set was obtained from MIRA and was filtered for enrichment in COVID-19-positive ImmuneCODE repertoires, whereby public or cross-reactive TCRs were removed. Drawing on the MIRA antigens, annotated TCRs were analysed further at the level of specific ORF or position within ORF. Depth was the summed frequency of annotated unique rearrangements, while breadth was defined as annotated unique rearrangements over total unique productive rearrangements. Two-sided Wilcoxon rank-sum tests were used to compare TCR breadth between groups. TCRdb re-hosts the immuneACCESS table, in-frame sequences only. Its copies lack some clones; in the studies checked, an unresolved V gene accounts for under half of them, and the cause for the rest is not known. The D gene and trimming were derived from the DNA, and the V and J assignments and clone size from that table. Across this sample there are 200,000 to 300,000 clones, with 87% seen only once. Of the sample, less than 3.5% is held by the ten largest clones.

These data originate in a study of Ad26.COV2.S vaccination and SARS-CoV-2 variants (dated by TCRdb to the early 2020s). Concerning the study at large: Vaccine-arm donors were drawn from COV1001, a multicentre, randomized, double-blind, placebo-controlled phase I-IIa trial of Ad26.COV2.S in healthy adults. The specificity and breadth of SARS-CoV-2-reactive T cell receptors after Ad26.COV2.S vaccination were assessed by TCRbeta repertoire sequencing. A total of around 32 samples were included in the TCR-sequenced set, comprising approximately 20 Ad26.COV2.S vaccine recipients, 5 placebo recipients and 8 SARS-CoV-2 convalescent individuals. Participants in the trial were split at random into five groups of five each, receiving low-dose or high-dose Ad26.COV2.S once or twice, or else placebo on both occasions. Blinding of investigators to trial group allocation was maintained during experiments and outcome assessment. Ad26.COV2.S was given intramuscularly at 5x10^10 or 1x10^11 viral particles, as a single shot or as two shots 56 days apart. What the work shows at the level of the full study, not this receptor alone: After vaccination, substantial breadth of spike-specific CD8+ and CD4+ T cell responses was reported. Compared with placebo recipients, Ad26.COV2.S recipients showed higher spike-specific TCR breadth (P = 0.0014). It was noted by the authors that total T cell responses may have been underestimated by the TCR breadth and depth analyses. Comparable non-spike TCR breadth was observed between vaccine and placebo recipients, consistent with only spike being contained in the vaccine. The study was not powered to compare responses between vaccine doses or regimens.

The treatment or condition label corresponds to: 15 to 20 received Ad26.COV2.S at low or high dose, single or two shots; several received placebo; per-sample allocation not given. Repertoires of vaccine and placebo recipients were sequenced from samples taken on day 63 after the first injection. Between 29 July and 7 August 2020, Cohort 1b enrolled 20 to 30 adults aged 18-55 years at one site in Boston, USA. Ad26.COV2.S consisted of a replication-incompetent adenovirus type 26 vector by which a prefusion-stabilized SARS-CoV-2 spike protein from the original Wuhan strain was expressed. The input for sequencing was peripheral blood, taken in a trial of Ad26.COV2.S vaccine versus placebo. This sequence was found in a person between 18 and 60 years old who received the Ad26.COV2.S COVID-19 vaccine or a placebo.

The CDR3 here reads CASSPGLAIYNEQFF. The sequenced DNA: TGTGCCAGTAGTCCGGGACTAGCGATTTACAATGAGCAGTTCTTC. The chain couples TRBV19 to TRBJ2-1; 10 bases in between match TRBD2. V ends up 5 bases short and J 4 bases short, with an unmatched junction base count of 5. CDR1 and CDR2, looked up from the germline V gene (reference sequence), are LNHDA and SQIVND. Including cysteine and phenylalanine, the CDR3 has 15 amino acids. Just CDR3 DNA is preserved here, 45 bases in frame from base 1.